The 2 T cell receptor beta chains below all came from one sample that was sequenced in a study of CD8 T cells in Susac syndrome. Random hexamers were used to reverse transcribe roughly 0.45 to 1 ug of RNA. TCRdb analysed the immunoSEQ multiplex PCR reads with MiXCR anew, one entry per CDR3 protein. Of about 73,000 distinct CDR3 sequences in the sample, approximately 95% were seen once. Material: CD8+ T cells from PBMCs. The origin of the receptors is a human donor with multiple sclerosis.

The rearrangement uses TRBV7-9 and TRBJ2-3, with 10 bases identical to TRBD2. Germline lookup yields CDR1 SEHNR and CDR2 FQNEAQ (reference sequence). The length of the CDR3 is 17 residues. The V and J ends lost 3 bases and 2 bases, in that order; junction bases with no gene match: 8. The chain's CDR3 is CASSFPEREGNTDTQYF. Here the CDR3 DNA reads TGTGCCAGCAGCTTCCCTGAGCGGGAGGGTAACACAGATACGCAGTATTTT.

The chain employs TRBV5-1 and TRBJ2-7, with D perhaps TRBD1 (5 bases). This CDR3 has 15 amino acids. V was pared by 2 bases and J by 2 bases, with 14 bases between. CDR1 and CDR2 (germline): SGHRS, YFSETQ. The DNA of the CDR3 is TGCGCCAGCAGCTTTTATCAGGGCAGTCCCTACGAGCAGTACTTC. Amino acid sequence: CASSFYQGSPYEQYF. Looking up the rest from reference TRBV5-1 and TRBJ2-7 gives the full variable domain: KAGVTQTPRYLIKTRGQQVTLSCSPISGHRSVSWYQQTPGQGLQFLFEYFSETQRNKGNFPGRFSGRQFSNSRSEMNVSTLELGDSALYLCASSFYQGSPYEQYFGPGTRLTVT.